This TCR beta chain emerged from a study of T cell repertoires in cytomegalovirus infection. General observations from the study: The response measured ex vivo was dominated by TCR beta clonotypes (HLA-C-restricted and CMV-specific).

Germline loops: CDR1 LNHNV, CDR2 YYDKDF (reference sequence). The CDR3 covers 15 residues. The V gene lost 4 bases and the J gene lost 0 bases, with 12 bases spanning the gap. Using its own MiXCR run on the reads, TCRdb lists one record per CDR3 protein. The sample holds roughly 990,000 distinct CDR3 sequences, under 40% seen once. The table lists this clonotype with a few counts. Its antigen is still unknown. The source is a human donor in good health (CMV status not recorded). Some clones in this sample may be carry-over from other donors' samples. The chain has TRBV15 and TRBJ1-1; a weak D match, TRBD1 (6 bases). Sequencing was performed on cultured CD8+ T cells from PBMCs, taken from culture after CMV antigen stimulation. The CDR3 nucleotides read TGTGCCACCAGCATGGGGTGGGACATGAACACTGAAGCTTTCTTT. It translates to CATSMGWDMNTEAFF.